The next 27 T cell receptor beta chains were all read from a single sample in a study of T cells in Graves' hyperthyroidism and ophthalmopathy. There were TCR beta CDR3 regions amplified from RNA transcripts. First-round RT-PCR with HTBI primers amplified the TCR CDR3 region. TCRdb reprocessed the multiplex PCR reads with MiXCR, giving one entry per CDR3 protein. The table has approximately 400,000 distinct CDR3 sequences, 15% to 19% seen once. Material for sequencing was blood. These receptors were collected from a woman aged 18-30 years with Graves' hyperthyroidism that later progressed to Graves' ophthalmopathy.

This clonotype was counted a few times. J is TRBJ1-2 and V is TRBV6-5; perhaps TRBD1 as D (5 bases). V lost 2 bases to trimming and J lost 5 bases, with 18 bases between them. The CDR3 length is 16 residues. Germline values: CDR1 MNHEY, CDR2 SVGAGI. CDR3 sequence reads: CASSYPRSGGNYGYTF. CDR3 sequence (DNA): TGTGCCAGCAGTTACCCGCGAAGCGGGGGTAATTATGGCTACACCTTC.

A few counts support this clonotype. V gene TRBV18 combines with J gene TRBJ2-6, with 7 bases that match TRBD2. The CDR3 has 18 amino acids. Looked up from germline, CDR1 is KGHSH and CDR2 is LQKENI. V gave up 2 bases and J gave up 4 bases; unmatched junction bases: 11. The CDR3 is CASSPISGGGPGANVLTF. In nucleotides, the CDR3 is TGTGCCAGCTCACCAATTTCGGGAGGCGGACCGGGGGCCAACGTCCTGACTTTC.

A remark on this clonotype: A much larger clone differs by one base, so this may be a read error. Lacking the conserved final phenylalanine or tryptophan, this CDR3 likely reflects a read error. This chain links TRBV28 with TRBJ2-7; 7 bases map to TRBD1. The CDR3 is 14 amino acids. Germline V CDR1 and CDR2: MDHEN, SYDVKM. J lost 3 bases, V lost 5 bases, and 7 bases had no gene match. The CDR3 here is CASSGNQGVYEQYL. The CDR3 nucleotides read TGTGCCAGCAGTGGAAATCAGGGGGTCTACGAGCAGTACCTC.

This clonotype turned up a few times. The chain recombines TRBV12-5 with TRBJ1-1; 7 positions match TRBD1. The CDR3 length is 13 residues. V trimming: 6 bases; J trimming: 7 bases; junction bases outside the gene matches: 8. The V gene's germline CDR1 is LGHNT and CDR2 FRNRAP. The CDR3 DNA is TGTGCTAGTGGATTTGGTGGGACAGTTGAAGCTTTCTTT. Translation gives CASGFGGTVEAFF. The full variable domain, its missing parts supplied by reference TRBV12-5 and TRBJ1-1, is DARVTQTPRHKVTEMGQEVTMRCQPILGHNTVFWYRQTMMQGLELLAYFRNRAPLDDSGMPKDRFSAEMPDATLATLKIQPSEPRDSAVYFCASGFGGTVEAFFGQGTRLTVV.

This clonotype was recorded at least ten times. The gene calls are TRBV12-3 or TRBV12-4 and TRBJ1-4, with D possibly TRBD1 on 6 matching bases. This CDR3 is built from 16 residues. V lost 6 bases, J lost 4 bases, and 18 bases lay in between. The CDR3: CASSPNGGPYNEKLFF. The CDR3 DNA reads as TGTGCCAGCAGCCCTAATGGGGGCCCATATAATGAAAAACTGTTTTTT.

The chain joins TRBV15 to TRBJ2-3; 8 nucleotides line up with TRBD2. V lost 7 bases to trimming and J lost 0 bases; unmatched junction nucleotides: 9. CDR3 size: 16 residues. Germline assignment: CDR1 LNHNV and CDR2 YYDKDF (reference sequence). CDR3 bases: TGTGCCACCAAGGATCTTAGCGGGGCTAGCACAGATACGCAGTATTTT. Its protein product is CATKDLSGASTDTQYF.

This clonotype was recorded many times. The gene calls are TRBV2 and TRBJ1-5; D perhaps matches TRBD1 (6 bases). The CDR3 is 15 residues long. The germline CDR1 and CDR2 sequences are SNHLY and FYNNEI. The V and J ends lost 1 base and 5 bases respectively, with 12 bases between them. The CDR3 nucleotides read TGTGCCAGCAGTGAAGGGTCCGGGGGCCATCAGCCCCAGCATTTT. It is translated as CASSEGSGGHQPQHF.

This clonotype came up many times. The V gene is TRBV20-1, the J gene TRBJ1-1, with D possibly matching TRBD1 (6 bases). The CDR3 has 13 residues. Germline values: CDR1 DFQATT, CDR2 SNEGSKA (reference sequence). Trimming shortened V by 6 bases and J by 6 bases, and 17 bases separated the two germline ends. CDR3 DNA sequence: TGCAGTGCCTCTAGGGGGGCCAACGCTGAAGCTTTCTTT. Its protein product is CSASRGANAEAFF.

This clonotype has ten or more counts. The V gene is TRBV20-1, the J gene TRBJ2-3, with TRBD2 identical over 7 bases. Germline V CDR1 and CDR2: DFQATT, SNEGSKA (reference sequence). The V segment lost 0 bases and the J segment 0 bases; nucleotides outside the gene matches: 3. CDR3 length: 15 residues. The CDR3 sequence is CSARDSGSSTDTQYF. Written as DNA, the CDR3 is TGCAGTGCTAGAGATAGCGGGTCTAGCACAGATACGCAGTATTTT.

This clonotype was picked up a small number of times. The genes are TRBV20-1 and TRBJ2-5; 11 bases map to TRBD2. The CDR3 runs to 18 residues. Germline CDR1 reads DFQATT; CDR2 reads SNEGSKA (reference sequence). Losses at the gene ends were 1 base for V and 5 bases for J; bases not matched to a gene: 15. The CDR3 loop is CSARGNFATSGSVETQYF. The CDR3 coding sequence is TGCAGTGCTAGAGGAAACTTTGCAACTAGCGGGAGTGTGGAGACCCAGTACTTC.

Many counts were recorded for this clonotype. The V and J genes are TRBV30 and TRBJ2-7; perhaps TRBD1 as D (5 bases). V lost 6 bases to trimming and J lost 2 bases, with 14 bases between them. There are 13 residues in the CDR3. Looked up from germline, CDR1 is GTSNPN and CDR2 is SVGIG (reference sequence). The CDR3 region is CACQDMLPYEQYF. CDR3 nucleotides: TGTGCCTGCCAGGACATGTTACCCTACGAGCAGTACTTC.

This chain uses TRBV7-2 with TRBJ2-5; TRBD2 might be the D (6 bases). Germline assignment: CDR1 SGHTA and CDR2 FQGNSA. There are 14 residues in the CDR3. The V and J ends lost 3 bases and 5 bases respectively, with 13 bases between them. The CDR3 DNA sequence: TGTGCCAGCAGCTTGGGGGGACTGGATGAGACCCAGTACTTC. It encodes CASSLGGLDETQYF.

This clonotype was observed many times. The chain couples TRBV12-3 or TRBV12-4 to TRBJ2-5; D unresolved. Deletions cut 5 bases from V and 2 bases from J, with 12 bases between. The CDR3 has 14 amino acids. DNA for the CDR3: TGTGCCAGCAGTATCCGGGCCCGGCAAGAGACCCAGTACTTC. Amino acids: CASSIRARQETQYF.

V is TRBV20-1 and J is TRBJ2-5, with 11 bases fitting TRBD1. The length of the CDR3 is 17 residues. V gave up 6 bases and J gave up 0 bases; unmatched junction bases: 12. CDR1 and CDR2 from the germline V gene are DFQATT and SNEGSKA (reference sequence). The chain's CDR3 is CSAQWTGGAGNQETQYF. Written as DNA, the CDR3 is TGCAGTGCCCAATGGACAGGGGGCGCGGGCAACCAAGAGACCCAGTACTTC.

This clonotype has ten or more counts. The chain's CDR3 is CASSFSSGSYEQFF. In DNA form, the CDR3 reads TGTGCCAGCAGTTTTTCTAGCGGGAGTTATGAGCAGTTCTTC. V is TRBV27 and J is TRBJ2-1, with TRBD2 matching over 10 bases. Germline CDR1 reads MNHEY; CDR2 reads SMNVEV (reference sequence). The V gene end was trimmed by 3 bases and the J gene end by 8 bases; junction bases not matched to a gene: 4. The CDR3 runs to 14 residues.

The CDR3 spells CASSRVLWGNTGELFF. CDR3 nucleotides: TGTGCCAGCAGTAGGGTTCTATGGGGAAACACCGGGGAGCTGTTTTTT. The gene calls are TRBV27 and TRBJ2-2; D not certain. There are 16 residues in the CDR3. Trimming took 5 bases from V and 2 from J, leaving 15 bases between them. The V gene's germline CDR1 is MNHEY and CDR2 SMNVEV (reference sequence).

This clonotype was detected many times. The gene calls are TRBV6-2 or TRBV6-3 and TRBJ2-2; 15 nucleotides line up with TRBD2. This CDR3 comprises 18 residues. V dropped 6 bases and J dropped 5; count of bases not matched to a gene: 10. Per germline, CDR1 MNHEY and CDR2 SVGEGT. CDR3 loop: CASSSPGTSGRQTGELFF. The CDR3 DNA sequence: TGTGCCAGCAGCTCCCCCGGGACTAGCGGGAGGCAGACCGGGGAGCTGTTTTTT.

This clonotype was seen a handful of times. This chain joins TRBV28 and TRBJ2-7; 7 bases map to TRBD1. The V and J ends lost 8 bases and 3 bases, in that order; junction bases with no gene match: 13. Germline V gives CDR1 MDHEN, CDR2 SYDVKM. This CDR3 contains 15 residues. As DNA, the CDR3 is TGTGCCAGCTGCTTCTCGGGACAGATAAACTACGAGCAGTACTTC. Amino acid sequence: CASCFSGQINYEQYF.

The chain recombines TRBV12-3 or TRBV12-4 with TRBJ1-5, with D hard to call. There are 15 residues in the CDR3. V was clipped by 8 bases and J by 0 bases, with 14 bases between them. The DNA of the CDR3 is TGTGCCAGCGGAAGAAACCGAAATAGCAATCAGCCCCAGCATTTT. Its translation: CASGRNRNSNQPQHF.

This clonotype was detected many times. The rearrangement joins TRBV2 to TRBJ1-6; the D gene is possibly TRBD1 (5 bases). The germline CDR1 and CDR2 sequences are SNHLY and FYNNEI. V was pared by 6 bases and J by 7 bases, with 16 bases between. The CDR3 has 15 amino acids. As DNA, the CDR3 is TGTGCCAGCAGACGACGGGGGGAGGGGAATTCACCCCTCCACTTT. This translates into CASRRRGEGNSPLHF.

This chain uses TRBV4-3 with TRBJ2-7; 7 bases fit TRBD2. This CDR3 is 16 amino acids long. Germline trimming cut 4 bases from V and 4 bases from J; bases unmatched to any gene: 13. Per the germline V gene, CDR1 is LGHNA and CDR2 is YSLEER. In DNA, the CDR3 is TGCGCCAGCAGCCCGGGGGAGGGCAGAGAACTATACGAGCAGTACTTC. This gives the protein CASSPGEGRELYEQYF.

This clonotype was seen only a few times. The chain links TRBV20-1 to TRBJ2-7; D unresolved. This CDR3 comprises 15 residues. Per the germline V gene, CDR1 is DFQATT and CDR2 is SNEGSKA (reference sequence). CDR3 loop: CGLKDGWRGNYEQYF. The DNA for the CDR3 is TGCGGGTTAAAAGATGGCTGGCGCGGTAACTACGAGCAGTACTTC.

This clonotype showed up many times. V gene TRBV28 combines with J gene TRBJ2-4; D not resolved. Germline V gives CDR1 MDHEN, CDR2 SYDVKM. CDR3 size: 17 residues. V shed 0 bases and J shed 3 bases, with 15 bases lying between them. The CDR3 loop reads CASSLWKGKLVKNIQYF. The CDR3 nucleotides read TGTGCCAGCAGTTTATGGAAGGGAAAGTTAGTCAAAAACATTCAGTACTTC.

This clonotype was observed at least ten times. The rearrangement joins TRBV20-1 to TRBJ2-1; D is unresolved. The CDR3 runs to 13 residues. Trimming took 2 bases from V and 4 from J, leaving 9 bases between them. In germline, CDR1 is DFQATT, CDR2 SNEGSKA (reference sequence). CDR3 nucleotide sequence: TGCAGTGCTAGATTTGGCAATTACAATGAGCAGTTCTTC. Protein sequence: CSARFGNYNEQFF.

In its sample, this clonotype was seen many times. The rearrangement joins TRBV20-1 to TRBJ1-6; no clear D. V lost 2 bases and J lost 9, with 2 bases in between. The germline V gene encodes CDR1 DFQATT and CDR2 SNEGSKA (reference sequence). The CDR3 is made up of 10 amino acids. CDR3 in DNA: TGCAGTGCTAGATTTTCACCCCTCCACTTT. Translation gives CSARFSPLHF.

Only a few counts were recorded for this clonotype. At one of its ends the junction is not consistent with the germline gene, which may arise from a read error. The J gene is TRBJ2-7, the V gene TRBV20-1, with a tentative D call TRBD2 (6 bases). This CDR3 contains 9 residues. Germline V CDR1 and CDR2: DFQATT, SNEGSKA (reference sequence). CDR3 nucleotides: TGCAGTACTAGCCCGGGGCAGTACTTC. It encodes CSTSPGQYF.

This clonotype was picked up many times. The chain has TRBV6-1 and TRBJ1-5; D is possibly TRBD1 (5 bases). V was shortened by 1 base and J by 2 bases, with 9 bases between the two germline ends. The CDR3 has 15 amino acids. Germline loops: CDR1 MNHNS, CDR2 SASEGT. In DNA, the CDR3 is TGTGCCAGCAGTGAAGGGGGCATGGGCAATCAGCCCCAGCATTTT. Translated, it gives CASSEGGMGNQPQHF.